What follows are 4 T cell receptor beta chains derived from one specimen sequenced in a study of spatial heterogeneity in lung cancer. Indicated time point: sample taken at primary tumor resection. Unsorted whole RNA from tumor, nontumor lung or frozen PBMC underwent sequencing. TCRdb re-called the 5' RACE reads through MiXCR, storing one row per CDR3 protein. Of about 2,700 distinct CDR3 sequences listed, approximately 8.5% are singletons. Sequenced here: normal lung tissue next to the tumor, sampled at surgery. The origin of the receptors is a male donor with early-stage non-small cell lung cancer.

This clonotype was observed once. A much larger clone differs from this one at a single base, so this may be a read error. This beta chain turned up in a library designed for alpha chains; as an off-target read, its abundance says little. This chain links TRBV28 with TRBJ2-1; TRBD2 aligns across 12 bases. Germline CDR1 MDHEN, CDR2 SYDVKM. J was trimmed by 9 bases and V by 6 bases; bases with no gene match: 9. The CDR3 is 15 residues long. CDR3 coding DNA: TGTGCCAGCAGATCCCCTAGCGGGAGGGCCTTTGAGCAGTTCTTC. Translating it yields CASRSPSGRAFEQFF.

This clonotype was seen repeatedly, ten times or more. This beta chain is an unintended read in a library built for alpha chains; its size means little. The chain recombines TRBV9 with TRBJ1-4; 7 bases agree with TRBD1. Germline CDR1 SGDLS, CDR2 YYNGEE. The ends lost 3 bases at V and 4 bases at J; junction bases unmatched: 3. The CDR3 sequence is 14 residues long. The CDR3 DNA reads TGTGCCAGCAGCGAACAGGGGATTAATGAAAAACTGTTTTTT. Protein sequence: CASSEQGINEKLFF.

A word on this clonotype: This beta chain is a stray sequence in a library constructed for alpha chains; its clone size is not meaningful. This sequence joins TRBV9 and TRBJ2-7; 7 bases are a match to TRBD1. Germline V gene sequence: CDR1 SGDLS, CDR2 YYNGEE. V dropped 0 bases and J dropped 3; count of bases not matched to a gene: 6. The CDR3 runs 15 residues. In nucleotides, the CDR3 is TGTGCCAGCAGCGTAGGAGGGACAGCTGACTACGAGCAGTACTTC. The encoded protein is CASSVGGTADYEQYF.

In this sample, this clonotype is medium-sized (0.01 to 0.1%). Found in a library prepared for alpha chains, this beta chain is an off-target read, and its abundance has little meaning. The chain has TRBV14 and TRBJ2-2; 8 bases are a match to TRBD1. The CDR3 loop spans 15 amino acids. V shed 3 bases, J shed 1 base, and the junction held 1 base outside the gene matches. CDR1 and CDR2 from the germline V gene are SGHDN and FVKESK. The CDR3 sequence is CASSQGTGNTGELFF. For the CDR3, the DNA is TGTGCCAGCAGCCAGGGGACAGGGAACACCGGGGAGCTGTTTTTT.